This passage covers 16 T cell receptor beta chains from one sample sequenced in a study of blood T cell repertoires in COVID-19. Profiling relied on immunoSEQ multiplex PCR, and the TCRdb table lists in-frame clones only, not all of them. The sample has about 32,000 clones, approximately 83% seen once; the top ten hold 5.5% to 6.5%. Sequencing input: peripheral blood. The receptors derive from a woman of 80 years or more with active or convalescent COVID-19.

The V call is TRBV11-3, the J call TRBJ2-1; D is possibly TRBD2 (5 bases). Germline lookup yields CDR1 SGHNT and CDR2 YENEEA. V lost 5 bases and J lost 7, with 9 bases in between. The CDR3 loop spans 12 amino acids. This CDR3 is CASSQGGNEQFF. In DNA, the CDR3 is TGTGCCAGCAGCCAAGGAGGAAATGAGCAGTTCTTC.

The chain combines TRBV27 with TRBJ2-1; no reliable D call. Germline CDR1 MNHEY, CDR2 SMNVEV (reference sequence). Trimming shortened V by 8 bases and J by 12 bases, and 8 bases separated the two germline ends. The CDR3 totals 9 residues. CDR3 sequence: CASEAVQFF. CDR3 DNA sequence: TGTGCCAGCGAGGCTGTGCAGTTCTTC.

This clone appeared once. This chain joins TRBV3-1 (or the pseudogene TRBV3-2) and TRBJ2-5; no reliable D call. This CDR3 comprises 13 residues. The V gene's germline CDR1 is LGHDT and CDR2 YNNKEL (reference sequence). V lost 3 bases to trimming and J lost 1 base, with 6 bases between them. CDR3 coding DNA: TGTGCCAGCAGCCATCGGTCCCAAGAGACCCAGTACTTC. This encodes CASSHRSQETQYF.

The chain joins TRBV7-8 to TRBJ1-3; D gene uncertain. The CDR3 is 13 residues long. Germline CDR1 SGHVS, CDR2 FQNEAQ. Trimming took off 2 bases at V and 5 bases at J, with 7 bases between the two ends. Written as DNA, the CDR3 is TGTGCCAGCAGCTTAACTCTCCGAAACACCATATATTTT. It translates to CASSLTLRNTIYF.

This CDR3 reads CSASRGLAGGRDEQFF. As DNA, the CDR3 is TGCAGTGCTAGTCGGGGACTAGCGGGGGGGCGGGATGAGCAGTTCTTC. The gene calls are TRBV20-1 and TRBJ2-1, with 16 nucleotides matching TRBD2. The V gene's germline CDR1 is DFQATT and CDR2 SNEGSKA (reference sequence). The CDR3 spans 16 residues. V shed 3 bases, J shed 8 bases, and the junction held 7 bases outside the gene matches.

In its sample, this clone was seen a few times. For the CDR3, the DNA is TGTGCCAGCAGCCCAAAACAGGGGGGGAATTCACCCCTCCACTTT. Encoded protein: CASSPKQGGNSPLHF. V is TRBV5-6 and J is TRBJ1-6; 8 bases map to TRBD1. V lost 4 bases and J lost 7; bases outside the gene matches: 7. The CDR3 runs to 15 residues. CDR1 and CDR2 (germline): SGHDT, YYEEEE.

Here the CDR3 DNA reads TGTGCCAGCAGCTCTTCGACTAGCGGGAGGAGCACAGATACGCAGTATTTT. It is translated as CASSSSTSGRSTDTQYF. The chain uses TRBV5-4 and TRBJ2-3; 13 positions agree with TRBD2. V trimming: 3 bases; J trimming: 0 bases; junction bases outside the gene matches: 4. There are 17 residues in the CDR3. CDR1 is SGHNT and CDR2 is YYREEE in the germline V gene (reference sequence).

This CDR3 reads CASSTPTSLEQFF. The CDR3 DNA sequence: TGTGCCAGCAGTACCCCGACTAGTCTTGAGCAGTTCTTC. The chain carries TRBV28 and TRBJ2-1, with a possible D match to TRBD2 (6 bases). Trimming pared 5 bases from V and 9 bases from J, leaving 14 bases between. The CDR3 runs to 13 residues. CDR1 and CDR2 from the germline V gene are MDHEN and SYDVKM.

This sequence joins TRBV4-3 and TRBJ2-7, with 8 bases lining up with TRBD2. Trimming removed 4 bases from V and 5 bases from J; junction bases left unmatched: 7. This CDR3 region has 14 residues. The germline V gene encodes CDR1 LGHNA and CDR2 YSLEER. The chain's CDR3 is CASSPGTRSNEQYF. DNA of the CDR3: TGCGCCAGCAGCCCGGGGACTAGGAGCAACGAGCAGTACTTC.

This rearrangement joins TRBV5-1 to TRBJ1-1; D gene ambiguous. Trimming stripped 4 bases from V and 2 bases from J, with 9 bases between. Germline-derived CDR1 and CDR2 are SGHRS and YFSETQ. The CDR3 loop spans 13 amino acids. The CDR3 spells CASSLQSNTEAFF. The CDR3 coding sequence is TGCGCCAGCAGCCTACAGAGTAACACTGAAGCTTTCTTT.

The chain uses TRBV6-5 and TRBJ2-7; TRBD2 matches 9 bases. The CDR3 covers 13 residues. V shed 11 bases and J 3 bases; nucleotides not matched to a gene: 8. Per the germline V gene, CDR1 is MNHEY and CDR2 is SVGAGI. The CDR3 loop is CAVTAGGRYEQYF. CDR3 bases: TGTGCCGTCACTGCGGGGGGGCGCTACGAGCAGTACTTC.

This clone was seen a handful of times. The CDR3 DNA is TGTGCCAGTAGACCCGGACAGGGGGCGGGGACCTACAATGAGCAGTTCTTC. This codes for CASRPGQGAGTYNEQFF. The chain recombines TRBV19 with TRBJ2-1; 11 bases agree with TRBD1. CDR1 and CDR2 (germline): LNHDA, SQIVND (reference sequence). V shed 6 bases, J shed 2 bases, and the junction held 9 bases outside the gene matches. CDR3 size: 17 residues.

In its sample, this clone was seen a few times. V gene TRBV10-3 combines with J gene TRBJ2-2, with TRBD2 matching over 7 bases. This CDR3 region has 13 residues. Trimming at V came to 8 bases and at J to 6 bases, leaving 6 bases not matched to a gene. CDR1 is ENHRY and CDR2 is SYGVKD in the germline V gene. CDR3 sequence (DNA): TGTGCCATCCGGGGGAGGGCCCCCGGGGAGCTGTTTTTT. Translated: CAIRGRAPGELFF.

The rearrangement joins TRBV2 to TRBJ1-5; D gene ambiguous. CDR3 length equals 13 residues. Germline V gene sequence: CDR1 SNHLY, CDR2 FYNNEI. V was cut by 3 bases and J by 2 bases, with 5 bases left in between. This CDR3 reads CASSDTGNQPQHF. The CDR3 DNA sequence: TGTGCCAGCAGTGACACAGGCAATCAGCCCCAGCATTTT.

The chain has TRBV4-3 and TRBJ2-5; the D gene is possibly TRBD2 (5 bases). The CDR3 runs 15 residues. CDR1 is LGHNA, CDR2 YSLEER, per germline. The germline V and J ends were trimmed by 0 bases and 5 bases, with 13 bases remaining between them. Here the CDR3 reads CASSQDVARGETQYF. As DNA, the CDR3 is TGCGCCAGCAGCCAAGATGTGGCTAGAGGGGAGACCCAGTACTTC.

The genes are TRBV15 and TRBJ1-5, with 8 bases matching TRBD1. The CDR3 runs 15 residues. V shed 0 bases, J shed 7 bases, and the junction held 5 bases outside the gene matches. Germline V gene sequence: CDR1 LNHNV, CDR2 YYDKDF (reference sequence). DNA of the CDR3: TGTGCCACCAGCAGAGATACAGGGGGTGGACAGCCCCAGCATTTT. Translation gives CATSRDTGGGQPQHF.